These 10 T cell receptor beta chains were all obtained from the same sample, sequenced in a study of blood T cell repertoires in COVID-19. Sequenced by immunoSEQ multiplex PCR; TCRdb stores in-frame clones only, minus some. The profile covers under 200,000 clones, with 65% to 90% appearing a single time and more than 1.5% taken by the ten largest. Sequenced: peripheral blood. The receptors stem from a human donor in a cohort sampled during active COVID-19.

The DNA for the CDR3 is TGTGCCAGCCGCGACAGGGTAGGCACTGAAGCTTTCTTT. Translation gives CASRDRVGTEAFF. V and J are TRBV6-4 and TRBJ1-1; 7 positions agree with TRBD1. Germline CDR1 and CDR2: MRHNA and SNTAGT. The CDR3 is 13 residues long. V lost 8 bases to trimming and J lost 4 bases; unmatched junction nucleotides: 7.

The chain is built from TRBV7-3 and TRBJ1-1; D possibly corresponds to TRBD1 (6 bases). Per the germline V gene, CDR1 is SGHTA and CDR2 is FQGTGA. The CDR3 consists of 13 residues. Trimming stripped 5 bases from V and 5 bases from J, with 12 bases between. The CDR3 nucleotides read TGTGCCAGCAGCAAAGGGGGTCGAACTGAAGCTTTCTTT. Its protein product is CASSKGGRTEAFF.

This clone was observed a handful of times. For the CDR3, the DNA is TGTGCCAGCAGTTACGTGACAGGGGGCGGGACGTCACCCCTCCACTTT. It encodes CASSYVTGGGTSPLHF. The chain has TRBV6-5 and TRBJ1-6; 10 bases match TRBD1. Losses at the gene ends were 2 bases for V and 10 bases for J; bases not matched to a gene: 8. This CDR3 is built from 16 residues. CDR1 MNHEY and CDR2 SVGAGI come from the germline V gene.

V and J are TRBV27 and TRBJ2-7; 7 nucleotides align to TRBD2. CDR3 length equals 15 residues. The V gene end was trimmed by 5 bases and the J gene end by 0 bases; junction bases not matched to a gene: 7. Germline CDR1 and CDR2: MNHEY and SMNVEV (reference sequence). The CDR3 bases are TGTGCCAGCAGTCCGCGGGGGATTCCCTCCTACGAGCAGTACTTC. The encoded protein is CASSPRGIPSYEQYF.

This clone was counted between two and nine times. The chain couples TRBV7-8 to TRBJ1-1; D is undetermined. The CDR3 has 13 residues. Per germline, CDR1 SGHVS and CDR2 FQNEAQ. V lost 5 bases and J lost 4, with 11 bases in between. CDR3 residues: CASSGRIGTEAFF. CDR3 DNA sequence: TGTGCCAGCAGCGGCAGGATAGGCACTGAAGCTTTCTTT.

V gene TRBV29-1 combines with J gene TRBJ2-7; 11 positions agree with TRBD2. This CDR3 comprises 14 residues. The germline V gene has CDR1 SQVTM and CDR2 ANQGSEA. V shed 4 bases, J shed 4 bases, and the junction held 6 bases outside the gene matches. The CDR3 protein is CSVAPRLAGYEQYF. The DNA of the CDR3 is TGCAGCGTTGCCCCCCGACTAGCGGGGTACGAGCAGTACTTC.

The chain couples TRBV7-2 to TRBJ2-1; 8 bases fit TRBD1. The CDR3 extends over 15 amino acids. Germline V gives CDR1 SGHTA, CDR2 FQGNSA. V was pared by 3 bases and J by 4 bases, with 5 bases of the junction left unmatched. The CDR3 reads CASSFSGTGYNEQFF. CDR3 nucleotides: TGTGCCAGCAGCTTCTCCGGGACAGGATACAATGAGCAGTTCTTC.

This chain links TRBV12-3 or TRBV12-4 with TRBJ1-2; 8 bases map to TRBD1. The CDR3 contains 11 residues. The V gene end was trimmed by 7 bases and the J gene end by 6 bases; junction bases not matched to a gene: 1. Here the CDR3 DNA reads TGTGCCAGCACGACAGGGGATGGCTACACCTTC. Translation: CASTTGDGYTF.

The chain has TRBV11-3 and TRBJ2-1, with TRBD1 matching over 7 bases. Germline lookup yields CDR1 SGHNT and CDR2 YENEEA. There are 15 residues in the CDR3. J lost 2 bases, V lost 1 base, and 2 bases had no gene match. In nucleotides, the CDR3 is TGTGCCAGCAGCTTAGGAAGGGGGCCCTACAATGAGCAGTTCTTC. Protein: CASSLGRGPYNEQFF.

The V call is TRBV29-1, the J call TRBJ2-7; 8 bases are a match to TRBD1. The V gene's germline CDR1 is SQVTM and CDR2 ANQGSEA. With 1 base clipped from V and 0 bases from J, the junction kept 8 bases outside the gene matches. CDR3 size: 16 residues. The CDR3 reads CSVEVNGQGGSYEQYF. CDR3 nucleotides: TGCAGCGTTGAAGTGAACGGACAGGGTGGCTCCTACGAGCAGTACTTC.